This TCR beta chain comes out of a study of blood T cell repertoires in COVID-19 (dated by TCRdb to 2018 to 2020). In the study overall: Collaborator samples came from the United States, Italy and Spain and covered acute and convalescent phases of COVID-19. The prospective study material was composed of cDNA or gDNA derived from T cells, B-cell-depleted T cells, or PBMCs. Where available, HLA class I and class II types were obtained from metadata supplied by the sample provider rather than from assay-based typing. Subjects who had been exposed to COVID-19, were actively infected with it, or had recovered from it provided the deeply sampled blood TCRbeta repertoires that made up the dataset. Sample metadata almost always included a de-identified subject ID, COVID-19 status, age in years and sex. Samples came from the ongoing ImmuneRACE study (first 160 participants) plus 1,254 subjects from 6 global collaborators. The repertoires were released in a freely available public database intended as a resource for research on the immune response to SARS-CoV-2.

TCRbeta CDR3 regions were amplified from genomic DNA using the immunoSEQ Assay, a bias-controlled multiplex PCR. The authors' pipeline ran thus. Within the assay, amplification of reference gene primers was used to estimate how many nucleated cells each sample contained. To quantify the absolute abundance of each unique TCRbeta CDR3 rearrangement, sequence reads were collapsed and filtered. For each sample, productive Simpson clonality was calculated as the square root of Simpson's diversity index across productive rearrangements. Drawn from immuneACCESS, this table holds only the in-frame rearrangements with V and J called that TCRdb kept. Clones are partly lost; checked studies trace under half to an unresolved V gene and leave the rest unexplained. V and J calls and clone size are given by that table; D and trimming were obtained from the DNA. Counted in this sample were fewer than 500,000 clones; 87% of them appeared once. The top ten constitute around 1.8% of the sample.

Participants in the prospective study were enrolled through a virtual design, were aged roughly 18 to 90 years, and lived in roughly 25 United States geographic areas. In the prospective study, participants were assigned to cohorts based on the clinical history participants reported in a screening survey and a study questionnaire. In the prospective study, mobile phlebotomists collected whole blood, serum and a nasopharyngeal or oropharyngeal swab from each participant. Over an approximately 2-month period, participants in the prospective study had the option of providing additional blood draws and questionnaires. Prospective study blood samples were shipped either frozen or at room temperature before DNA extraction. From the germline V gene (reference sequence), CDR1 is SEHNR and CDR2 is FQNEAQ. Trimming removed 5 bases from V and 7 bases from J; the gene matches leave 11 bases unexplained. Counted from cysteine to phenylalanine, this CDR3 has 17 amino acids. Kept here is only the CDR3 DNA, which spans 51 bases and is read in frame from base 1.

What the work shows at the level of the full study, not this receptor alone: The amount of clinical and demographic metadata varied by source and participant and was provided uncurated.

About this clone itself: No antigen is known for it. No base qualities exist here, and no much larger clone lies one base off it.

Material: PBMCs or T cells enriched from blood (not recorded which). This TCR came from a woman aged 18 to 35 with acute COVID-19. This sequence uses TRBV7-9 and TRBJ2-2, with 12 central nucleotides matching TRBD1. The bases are TGTGCCAGCAGCGCAGCGGGGGACAGGGGGCTCGGCGGGGAGCTGTTTTTT. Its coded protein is CASSAAGDRGLGGELFF.